The 20 T cell receptor beta chains presented below share a single source sample, sequenced in a study of human T cells and chemical hapten exposure. Time point reported: patch test 3, about 24 weeks after DPC sensitization. The treatment denotes: therapeutic diphenylcyclopropenone sensitization with weekly scalp DPC. Each CDR3 protein is one row after TCRdb ran MiXCR on the RACE reads. Here the sample spans about 30,000 distinct CDR3 sequences, nearly 6% being singletons. The specimen comprised whole blood, sampled in connection with sensitization to the hapten diphenylcyclopropenone (DPC). These receptors originate from a man aged 25 to 45 with alopecia areata. Some clones in this sample may be carry-over from other donors' samples.

This clonotype was recorded at least ten times. The chain joins TRBV12-3 or TRBV12-4 to TRBJ2-3, with 7 bases fitting TRBD2. The CDR3 has 15 residues. Trimming at V came to 4 bases and at J to 3 bases, leaving 7 bases not matched to a gene. The CDR3 sequence is CASSSTSVQTDTQYF. CDR3 nucleotides: TGTGCCAGCAGTTCCACTAGCGTACAAACAGATACGCAGTATTTT.

The table lists this clonotype with many counts. CDR3 amino acids: CASRTTGYDQPQHF. The CDR3, as DNA: TGTGCCAGTAGAACAACAGGGTATGATCAGCCCCAGCATTTT. The rearrangement joins TRBV19 to TRBJ1-5; TRBD1 might be the D (6 bases). Germline values: CDR1 LNHDA, CDR2 SQIVND (reference sequence). V gave up 6 bases and J gave up 5 bases, with 14 bases separating them. The CDR3 totals 14 residues.

This clonotype was seen many times. This chain uses TRBV4-3 with TRBJ2-7, with D perhaps TRBD1 (6 bases). CDR1 and CDR2 from the germline V gene are LGHNA and YSLEER. The CDR3 length is 15 residues. Deletions cut 1 base from V and 5 bases from J, with 15 bases between. CDR3 nucleotide sequence: TGCGCCAGCAGCCAAGCAAAGTGGGGGCATGACGAGCAGTACTTC. It codes for CASSQAKWGHDEQYF.

This clonotype was counted at least ten times. The chain links TRBV27 to TRBJ1-2; 9 bases line up with TRBD1. CDR1 and CDR2 from the germline V gene are MNHEY and SMNVEV (reference sequence). This CDR3 has 13 amino acids. With 7 bases clipped from V and 6 bases from J, the junction kept 6 bases outside the gene matches. CDR3 DNA: TGTGCCAGCATTACTAGGGACAGGGATGGCTACACCTTC. Its protein product is CASITRDRDGYTF.

This clonotype showed up many times. The chain has TRBV29-1 and TRBJ1-1; D call uncertain. The germline V gene has CDR1 SQVTM and CDR2 ANQGSEA. CDR3 size: 13 residues. The germline V and J ends were trimmed by 6 bases and 1 base, with 12 bases remaining between them. The CDR3 sequence is CSVRPTANTEAFF. CDR3 nucleotides: TGCAGCGTCCGTCCCACAGCGAACACTGAAGCTTTCTTT.

The sample holds many counts of this clonotype. The chain carries TRBV6-6 and TRBJ2-1; 7 bases are shared with TRBD2. The V segment lost 5 bases and the J segment 10 bases; nucleotides outside the gene matches: 2. CDR1 is MNHNY, CDR2 SVGAGI, per germline (reference sequence). This CDR3 is built from 11 residues. CDR3 residues: CASSPREEQFF. Here the CDR3 DNA reads TGTGCCAGCAGTCCGCGGGAGGAGCAGTTCTTC.

In its sample, this clonotype was seen many times. V usage is TRBV28 and J usage is TRBJ2-2, with D maybe TRBD2 (5 bases). The V gene lost 8 bases and the J gene lost 5 bases, with 12 bases spanning the gap. In germline, CDR1 is MDHEN, CDR2 SYDVKM. The CDR3 length is 13 residues. The CDR3 reads CASCRLTTGELFF. Written as DNA, the CDR3 is TGTGCCAGCTGTAGACTAACAACCGGGGAGCTGTTTTTT.

The chain couples TRBV20-1 to TRBJ2-1, with 11 positions matching TRBD2. V was pared by 1 base and J by 10 bases, with 0 bases of the junction left unmatched. The CDR3 loop spans 12 amino acids. In germline, CDR1 is DFQATT, CDR2 SNEGSKA (reference sequence). CDR3 sequence: CSARGLAGEQFF. The CDR3 region has the DNA TGCAGTGCTAGAGGACTAGCGGGGGAGCAGTTCTTC.

This clonotype was recorded at least ten times. The V and J genes are TRBV19 and TRBJ2-5; D uncertain. This CDR3 region has 11 residues. V was trimmed by 3 bases and J by 8 bases, leaving 7 bases between them. Germline V gene lookup returns CDR1 LNHDA and CDR2 SQIVND (reference sequence). The CDR3 is CASSIGGTQYF. As DNA, the CDR3 is TGTGCCAGTAGTATTGGCGGCACCCAGTACTTC. Together with reference TRBV19 and TRBJ2-5, the CDR3 gives the full variable domain: DGGITQSPKYLFRKEGQNVTLSCEQNLNHDAMYWYRQDPGQGLRLIYYSQIVNDFQKGDIAEGYSVSREKKESFPLTVTSAQKNPTAFYLCASSIGGTQYFGPGTRLLVL.

There are many counts of this clonotype. The gene calls are TRBV12-3 or TRBV12-4 and TRBJ2-7; 16 bases align to TRBD2. V lost 1 base to trimming and J lost 9 bases; unmatched junction nucleotides: 9. The CDR3 runs to 17 residues. For the CDR3, the DNA is TGTGCCAGCAGTTTAGTAGGGACTAGCGGGAGGGCGAAAGGGCAGTACTTC. Translating gives CASSLVGTSGRAKGQYF.

At least ten counts were recorded for this clonotype. V usage is TRBV9 and J usage is TRBJ1-4, with D maybe TRBD1 (5 bases). This CDR3 contains 15 residues. Per germline, CDR1 SGDLS and CDR2 YYNGEE. The V end lost 7 bases, the J end lost 0 bases, and 13 bases lay between the germline ends. CDR3 protein: CASGGGDATNEKLFF. Here the CDR3 DNA reads TGTGCCAGCGGCGGGGGAGATGCAACTAATGAAAAACTGTTTTTT.

This clonotype appeared many times. V usage is TRBV6-2 or TRBV6-3 and J usage is TRBJ2-2; TRBD2 might be the D (5 bases). CDR3 length: 14 amino acids. Germline loops: CDR1 MNHEY, CDR2 SVGEGT. The V end lost 5 bases, the J end lost 6 bases, and 13 bases lay between the germline ends. The CDR3 DNA is TGTGCCAGCAGTGGGCGGACCGGGGCCGGGGAGCTGTTTTTT. Amino acid sequence: CASSGRTGAGELFF.

The J gene is TRBJ1-3, the V gene TRBV6-6, with D tentatively TRBD1 (5 bases). The CDR3 runs 16 residues. Looked up from germline, CDR1 is MNHNY and CDR2 is SVGAGI (reference sequence). V lost 5 bases, J lost 0 bases, and 14 bases lay in between. CDR3 sequence (DNA): TGTGCCAGCAGTAATCGACAGCGGACCTCTGGAAACACCATATATTTT. The encoded protein is CASSNRQRTSGNTIYF.

The sample holds many counts of this clonotype. The V gene is TRBV18, the J gene TRBJ2-3, with a tentative D call TRBD1 (6 bases). Trimming removed 3 bases at V and 6 bases at J, with 16 bases between. The CDR3 covers 15 residues. Germline lookup yields CDR1 KGHSH and CDR2 LQKENI. The CDR3 here is CASSPPRQGFDTQYF. The DNA for the CDR3 is TGTGCCAGCTCACCCCCGCGGCAGGGGTTCGATACGCAGTATTTT.

In its sample, this clonotype was seen many times. The rearrangement links TRBV9 to TRBJ2-1; D ambiguous. The CDR3 consists of 15 residues. Germline V gene data show CDR1 as SGDLS and CDR2 as YYNGEE. The V gene lost 2 bases and the J gene lost 0 bases, with 9 bases spanning the gap. The CDR3 DNA sequence: TGTGCCAGCAGCGTCCAGGTCAGCTCCTACAATGAGCAGTTCTTC. This codes for CASSVQVSSYNEQFF.

The sample holds many counts of this clonotype. This chain connects TRBV4-3 to TRBJ2-2; D might be TRBD1 or TRBD2, each matching 6 bases. V gave up 9 bases and J gave up 1 base, with 9 bases separating them. Germline-derived CDR1 and CDR2 are LGHNA and YSLEER. There are 13 residues in the CDR3. CDR3 sequence reads: CASAGQNTGELFF. In DNA form, the CDR3 reads TGCGCCAGTGCGGGACAGAACACCGGGGAGCTGTTTTTT.

V and J are TRBV6-6 and TRBJ2-7, with unresolved D. Germline loops: CDR1 MNHNY, CDR2 SVGAGI (reference sequence). The CDR3 has 13 residues. Deletions cut 7 bases from V and 0 bases from J, with 10 bases between. The DNA of the CDR3 is TGTGCCAGCAAAGACGGTAACTCCTACGAGCAGTACTTC. Protein sequence: CASKDGNSYEQYF.

This clonotype came up many times. The V and J genes are TRBV12-3 or TRBV12-4 and TRBJ2-7, with D perhaps matching TRBD2 (6 bases). The CDR3 consists of 14 residues. Trimming removed 0 bases at V and 6 bases at J, with 12 bases between. CDR3 amino acids: CASSLAGGLLEQYF. In DNA, the CDR3 is TGTGCCAGCAGTTTAGCGGGAGGCCTCCTCGAGCAGTACTTC.

This clonotype was found many times. The chain combines TRBV6-5 with TRBJ1-2, with D hard to call. CDR1 MNHEY and CDR2 SVGAGI come from the germline V gene. V was clipped by 5 bases and J by 0 bases, with 7 bases between them. The CDR3 has 13 amino acids. CDR3 loop: CASSHLANYGYTF. The DNA for the CDR3 is TGTGCCAGCAGTCATCTCGCTAACTATGGCTACACCTTC.

There are many counts of this clonotype. The chain combines TRBV12-5 with TRBJ1-2, with D possibly matching TRBD1 (6 bases). The germline gives CDR1 LGHNT, CDR2 FRNRAP. This CDR3 is 12 amino acids long. V lost 6 bases and J 8 bases, leaving 13 bases between the germline ends. The CDR3 loop is CASGPGVEGYTF. The DNA for the CDR3 is TGTGCTAGTGGCCCAGGGGTTGAAGGCTACACCTTC.